One sample yielded the 21 T cell receptor beta chains listed below, sequenced in a study of monozygotic twins with inflammatory bowel disease. From its re-call of the 5' RACE reads, TCRdb lists each CDR3 protein once, without DNA. The sample table includes about 420,000 distinct CDR3 sequences. The material sequenced was blood. The receptors derive from a human donor with ulcerative colitis or Crohn's disease, or a healthy co-twin of an affected twin (not recorded which).

The rearrangement links TRBV12-3 or TRBV12-4 to TRBJ2-7; TCRdb gives TRBD2 as the D gene, but with no DNA this cannot be confirmed. The CDR3 has 14 amino acids. CDR3 protein: CASSPGGSRYEQYF.

The chain combines TRBV20-1 with TRBJ2-5; as DNA is missing, the TRBD2 call by TCRdb cannot be tested. The CDR3 length is 14 residues. Germline assignment: CDR1 DFQATT and CDR2 SNEGSKA (reference sequence). CDR3 loop: CSARASSGSDTQYF.

This sequence joins TRBV29-1 and TRBJ2-1. Germline CDR1 and CDR2: SQVTM and ANQGSEA. The CDR3 is made up of 13 amino acids. The CDR3 region is CSPVLSTYNEQFF.

This rearrangement joins TRBV5-6 to TRBJ2-5; TCRdb calls TRBD2, which cannot be checked without DNA. CDR1 is SGHDT, CDR2 YYEEEE, per germline. The CDR3 consists of 15 residues. The chain's CDR3 is CASSSLAGYQETQYF.

The rearrangement joins TRBV12-3 or TRBV12-4 to TRBJ1-3. CDR3 length: 14 residues. Here the CDR3 reads CASSFGGAGNTIYF.

This chain links TRBV19 with TRBJ2-1; TCRdb proposes TRBD1, but this gene call is untestable without DNA. The CDR3 spans 16 residues. Germline CDR1 and CDR2: LNHDA and SQIVND (reference sequence). CDR3 sequence: CASSIAAQGAGNEQFF.

The rearrangement joins TRBV30 to TRBJ1-1. The CDR3 spans 13 residues. Germline V CDR1 and CDR2: GTSNPN, SVGIG (reference sequence). The CDR3 spells CAWSVVSPPEAFF.

V is TRBV20-1 and J is TRBJ1-1; TCRdb's D gene call, TRBD1, goes unchecked for lack of DNA. This CDR3 region has 14 residues. The V gene's germline CDR1 is DFQATT and CDR2 SNEGSKA (reference sequence). The CDR3 sequence: CSAGGRPGNTEAFF.

The chain is built from TRBV20-1 and TRBJ2-1; TCRdb indicates TRBD1, and absent DNA this call remains unverified. In germline, CDR1 is DFQATT, CDR2 SNEGSKA (reference sequence). The CDR3 has 15 residues. CDR3 amino acids: CSVNLVTGGHDEQFF.

V gene TRBV5-1 combines with J gene TRBJ2-7; the TCRdb D gene call, TRBD1, has no DNA to confirm it. Germline V gene sequence: CDR1 SGHRS, CDR2 YFSETQ. The CDR3 has 15 amino acids. The CDR3 reads CASSGFGAGAAEQYF.

The CDR3 is CASSNSWRDQEETQYF. The chain joins TRBV11-3 to TRBJ2-5; TCRdb's D gene call, TRBD2, goes unchecked for lack of DNA. This CDR3 spans 16 amino acids. Looked up from germline, CDR1 is SGHNT and CDR2 is YENEEA.

This chain uses TRBV18 with TRBJ2-2. Germline lookup yields CDR1 KGHSH and CDR2 LQKENI. The CDR3 covers 15 residues. CDR3 region: CASSPGGLHTGELFF.

The chain is built from TRBV20-1 and TRBJ2-2; lacking DNA, the TRBD2 call made by TCRdb goes unchecked. The CDR3 loop spans 14 amino acids. Germline V gene lookup returns CDR1 DFQATT and CDR2 SNEGSKA (reference sequence). The CDR3 protein is CSARRTSNSGELFF.

CDR3 loop: CASSYLGDTGELFF. V is TRBV12-3 or TRBV12-4 and J is TRBJ2-2; TCRdb designates TRBD1, a call that cannot be tested without DNA. This CDR3 has 14 residues.

The chain has TRBV3-1 and TRBJ2-3. The CDR3 length is 13 residues. Germline assignment: CDR1 LGHDT and CDR2 YNNKEL (reference sequence). CDR3 protein: CASLKRDGDTQYF.

This chain joins TRBV30 and TRBJ2-2; with no DNA, the TCRdb D assignment of TRBD1 cannot be verified. This CDR3 has 14 amino acids. Looked up from germline, CDR1 is GTSNPN and CDR2 is SVGIG (reference sequence). Here the CDR3 reads CAWTRDRVTGELFF. The complete variable domain, with remaining parts taken from reference TRBV30 and TRBJ2-2, reads SQTIHQWPATLVQPVGSPLSLECTVEGTSNPNLYWYRQAAGRGLQLLFYSVGIGQISSEVPQNLSASRPQDRQFILSSKKLLLSDSGFYLCAWTRDRVTGELFFGEGSRLTVL.

This chain connects TRBV7-3 to TRBJ2-3; TCRdb reports TRBD2, a call that lacks DNA to check it against. The CDR3 has 15 residues. CDR1 SGHTA and CDR2 FQGTGA come from the germline V gene. Here the CDR3 reads CASSSTGLWADTQYF. Together with reference TRBV7-3 and TRBJ2-3, the CDR3 gives the full variable domain: GAGVSQTPSNKVTEKGKYVELRCDPISGHTALYWYRQSLGQGPEFLIYFQGTGAADDSGLPNDRFFAVRPEGSVSTLKIQRTERGDSAVYLCASSSTGLWADTQYFGPGTRLTVL.

This chain joins TRBV5-4 and TRBJ2-1; TCRdb's assignment of TRBD2 cannot be checked, as there is no DNA. Germline V gene sequence: CDR1 SGHNT, CDR2 YYREEE (reference sequence). This CDR3 has 14 amino acids. The CDR3 spells CASSSGTSVAEQFF.

The V call is TRBV5-4, the J call TRBJ1-1; the TRBD1 assignment by TCRdb is unverifiable without DNA. The CDR3 is 14 amino acids. Germline V gene sequence: CDR1 SGHNT, CDR2 YYREEE (reference sequence). The chain's CDR3 is CASSPMDRDTEAFF.

The CDR3 here is CATSVQGAYEQYF. This sequence joins TRBV15 and TRBJ2-7; the D call from TCRdb, TRBD1, cannot be confirmed without DNA. The CDR3 consists of 13 residues. The germline V gene encodes CDR1 LNHNV and CDR2 YYDKDF (reference sequence). The entire variable domain, with the rest obtained from reference TRBV15 and TRBJ2-7, is as follows: DAMVIQNPRYQVTQFGKPVTLSCSQTLNHNVMYWYQQKSSQAPKLLFHYYDKDFNNEADTPDNFQSRRPNTSFCFLDIRSPGLGDTAMYLCATSVQGAYEQYFGPGTRLTVT.

The chain combines TRBV28 with TRBJ2-7; the D call of TRBD2 rests on TCRdb alone, since no DNA is present to check it. The CDR3 is 15 residues long. In germline, CDR1 is MDHEN, CDR2 SYDVKM. CDR3 protein: CASSSEGTQLREGYF.